This T cell receptor beta chain was sequenced in a study of blood T cells in healthy people across ages. The CDR3 runs to 15 residues. Germline V gene data show CDR1 as MNHEY and CDR2 as SMNVEV (reference sequence). Trimming at V came to 8 bases and at J to 2 bases, leaving 7 bases not matched to a gene. Broader study findings: Calculation of diversity from one million T cells yielded estimates considered to be underestimates.

With a J-beta primer mix and a sample-barcoded 5' primer, a second PCR ran roughly 6 to 12 cycles. TCRdb analysed the 5' RACE reads with MiXCR anew, one entry per CDR3 protein. This sample has over 450,000 distinct CDR3 sequences, with less than 25% found just once. Per sample, at least 6 micrograms of total RNA were extracted. This clonotype appeared a few times. The antigen is not known. This same sample was also taken into another study, of T cells of mothers and their children.

The sequencing input was blood. The V gene is TRBV27, the J gene TRBJ2-3, with TRBD1 identical over 10 bases. The sequence derives from a boy aged 5-17 years in good health. Here the CDR3 DNA reads TGTGCCAGCGGAGGGACAGGGGAGGCCACAGATACGCAGTATTTT. Its translation: CASGGTGEATDTQYF.